The T cell receptor beta chain under discussion was sequenced for a study of T cells in severe cutaneous drug reactions (dated by TCRdb to about 2019). Regarding the complete study: Recruitment took place between 2011 and 2018, drawing patients from Taiwan, Thailand and a European registry network. Enrollment was limited to patients whose SJS/TEN or DRESS diagnosis was probable or definite according to RegiSCAR criteria. Assignment of the culprit drug relied on both the Naranjo algorithm and the ALDEN drug causality algorithm. Blister fluids/cells, PBMC and other biological samples were taken from patients in the acute stage or the recovery stage. Bulk TCR sequencing was combined with single-cell sequencing, quantitative PCR validation, functional assays and transgenic mouse experiments. Libraries used iRepertoire multiplex PCR; authors cited a comparison showing similar capture of abundant clonotypes across iRepertoire and 5' RACE methods with or without UMI.

What the study reported, not specific to this receptor: According to the authors, further study is still needed to determine whether the public TCR generalizes to SJS/TEN caused by other drugs. All seven CBZ-SJS/TEN blister samples contained a public TCRbeta CDR3 (mean approximately 15%), which was undetectable or scarce in tolerant-control and healthy-donor PBMC. CBZ-SJS/TEN patients showed strongly increased TRBV12-4 usage, with an average of roughly 35% in blister cells and 4% to 5.5% in PBMC.

Sequencing was performed on donors who were patients with carbamazepine-induced Stevens-Johnson syndrome or toxic epidermal necrolysis (CBZ-SJS/TEN). Peripheral blood repertoires were obtained from CBZ-SJS/TEN patients of Han Chinese (roughly 5) and European (about 6) origin. Next-generation sequencing was used to profile the T cell receptor repertoires of patients with drug-induced severe cutaneous adverse reactions in a search for drug-specific clonotypes. The RNA source was either peripheral blood mononuclear cells or blister cells from skin lesions. Library preparation used the iRepertoire multiplex PCR system with TCR subtype-specific primers for both bulk and single-cell sequencing. Multiplex PCR using primers aimed at the V, D and J gene regions produced the bulk TCR beta libraries. Bulk TCR library preparation used roughly 85-500 ng of RNA per sample as input. An Illumina MiSeq was used to sequence bulk TCR beta amplicons. The authors' pipeline ran thus. Sample misassignments and low-quality sequencing reads were removed through quality control steps. CDR3 was defined as the amino acids between the V-gene Y[YFLI]C motif and the J-segment [FW]GXGT motif. The IMGT database was followed for TRBV and TRBJ gene assignments and CDR3 clonotypes. Per-sample TRBV expression was normalized to the mean of the same gene in PBMC from 40 or so healthy donors. Based on TCRdb reprocessing of the reads, there is one entry per CDR3 protein sequence, and DNA is missing. What appears here as the V and J calls and clone size reflects TCRdb's work, not the paper's. The sample table on file contains 21,000 or so distinct CDR3 sequences. Clones ranked in the top ten supply about 7.8% of the sample.

Taken from cysteine to phenylalanine, the CDR3 has 12 residues. The record lacks a DNA sequence. The germline V gene (reference sequence) yields WNHNN for CDR1 and SYGVQD for CDR2. Note on this clonotype: Its recognized antigen is unknown.

The TCR was taken from a human donor with toxic epidermal necrolysis, a severe cutaneous drug reaction. Sequencing used PBMCs. The V gene is TRBV10-1 and the J gene is TRBJ1-5. The CDR3: CASSESGQPQHF.